This passage covers 24 T cell receptor beta chains from one sample sequenced in a study of T cell repertoires in cytomegalovirus infection. Antigen specificity for these receptors is unknown. From the reads, TCRdb called clonotypes with MiXCR, one entry per CDR3 protein. The sample lists about 920,000 distinct CDR3 sequences; approximately 31% were seen once. The material sequenced was cultured CD8+ T cells from PBMCs, taken from culture after CMV antigen stimulation. These receptors all stem from a human donor in good health (CMV status not recorded). Some clones in this sample may be carry-over from other donors' samples.

This clonotype was picked up a small number of times. The chain is built from TRBV9 and TRBJ2-1, with 8 bases matching TRBD1. V dropped 0 bases and J dropped 7; count of bases not matched to a gene: 6. The CDR3 spans 15 residues. The germline CDR1 and CDR2 sequences are SGDLS and YYNGEE. CDR3 nucleotide sequence: TGTGCCAGCAGCGTAGGGACAGGGTCGAGAAATGAGCAGTTCTTC. Its protein product is CASSVGTGSRNEQFF.

This clonotype came up a few times. The V gene is TRBV10-3, the J gene TRBJ2-7; 12 nucleotides align to TRBD2. V lost 7 bases, J lost 6 bases, and 22 bases stayed unmatched. The CDR3 totals 19 residues. CDR1 and CDR2 from the germline V gene are ENHRY and SYGVKD. The CDR3 sequence is CAITRPFGSRTSGVAEQYV. DNA for the CDR3: TGTGCCATCACCCGACCTTTTGGGTCACGGACTAGCGGGGTTGCCGAGCAGTACGTC.

This chain uses TRBV6-2 or TRBV6-3 with TRBJ1-6; no firm D call. Germline V gene sequence: CDR1 MNHEY, CDR2 SVGEGT. The CDR3 loop spans 15 amino acids. V lost 6 bases and J lost 0, with 9 bases in between. CDR3 amino acids: CASRPASSYNSPLHF. CDR3 coding DNA: TGTGCCAGCAGACCGGCGTCCTCCTATAATTCACCCCTCCACTTT.

V gene TRBV12-3 or TRBV12-4 combines with J gene TRBJ2-5; 7 bases line up with TRBD2. The CDR3 spans 14 residues. The ends lost 1 base at V and 2 bases at J; junction bases unmatched: 1. The CDR3 DNA reads as TGTGCCAGCAGTTTAGGGACTAGACAAGAGACCCAGTACTTC. Translated: CASSLGTRQETQYF.

The chain combines TRBV4-3 with TRBJ2-1; D assignment may be TRBD1 or TRBD2 (6 bases each). Trimming cost V 2 bases and J 4 bases, with 15 bases left between them. The CDR3 has 16 amino acids. CDR1 is LGHNA, CDR2 YSLEER, per germline. The CDR3: CASSQILGGLYNEQFF. The CDR3 bases are TGCGCCAGCAGCCAAATCCTCGGGGGCTTATACAATGAGCAGTTCTTC.

The gene calls are TRBV14 and TRBJ2-3; 8 bases agree with TRBD2. CDR3 size: 15 residues. CDR1 is SGHDN, CDR2 FVKESK, per germline. The ends lost 5 bases at V and 2 bases at J; junction bases unmatched: 6. The CDR3 loop is CASSATSGHTDTQYF. The CDR3 DNA is TGTGCCAGCAGCGCTACTAGCGGACACACAGATACGCAGTATTTT.

This clonotype was recorded many times. The chain carries TRBV7-2 and TRBJ2-7, with D perhaps matching TRBD1 (6 bases). V lost 1 base, J lost 2 bases, and 12 bases lay in between. The CDR3 contains 15 residues. In germline, CDR1 is SGHTA, CDR2 FQGNSA. The CDR3 DNA reads TGTGCCAGCAGCTTAGATACAGGGTTCACCTACGAGCAGTACTTC. This codes for CASSLDTGFTYEQYF.

The chain is built from TRBV4-3 and TRBJ1-5, with D possibly TRBD1 on 5 matching bases. V lost 0 bases and J 2 bases, leaving 8 bases between the germline ends. Germline CDR1 LGHNA, CDR2 YSLEER. This CDR3 has 15 amino acids. CDR3 nucleotide sequence: TGCGCCAGCAGCCAAGACGGGGGAGGCAATCAGCCCCAGCATTTT. This encodes CASSQDGGGNQPQHF.

This clonotype was counted between two and nine times. The V gene is TRBV3-1, the J gene TRBJ2-7, with 8 bases aligning to TRBD1. The length of the CDR3 is 13 residues. Germline values: CDR1 LGHDT, CDR2 YNNKEL (reference sequence). Germline trimming cut 5 bases from V and 4 bases from J; bases unmatched to any gene: 4. In nucleotides, the CDR3 is TGTGCCAGCAGCACCCGACAGGGGTACGAGCAGTACTTC. Protein: CASSTRQGYEQYF.

This clonotype was observed a few times. The chain recombines TRBV19 with TRBJ1-5; no clear D gene. The germline V gene encodes CDR1 LNHDA and CDR2 SQIVND (reference sequence). The CDR3 covers 15 residues. V shed 1 base and J shed 0 bases, with 7 bases lying between them. As DNA, the CDR3 is TGTGCCAGTAGTATAGGATCTGGTAGCAATCAGCCCCAGCATTTT. Its protein product is CASSIGSGSNQPQHF.

This chain connects TRBV6-5 to TRBJ1-4; maybe TRBD1 (5 bases). Trimming pared 3 bases from V and 0 bases from J, leaving 14 bases between. Germline V CDR1 and CDR2: MNHEY, SVGAGI. This CDR3 has 17 residues. Here the CDR3 DNA reads TGTGCCAGCAGTTATAGCTTGGCGGGGCCAACTAATGAAAAACTGTTTTTT. Amino acids: CASSYSLAGPTNEKLFF.

There are a few counts of this clonotype. The V and J genes are TRBV7-6 and TRBJ2-6; D might be TRBD2 (6 bases). The CDR3 is 15 residues long. CDR1 and CDR2 from the germline V gene are SGHVS and FNYEAQ. V was trimmed by 5 bases and J by 3 bases, leaving 11 bases between them. The DNA for the CDR3 is TGTGCCAGCAGCCCAGGAGGGGTTGGGGCCAACGTCCTGACTTTC. It yields the protein CASSPGGVGANVLTF. Looking up the rest from reference TRBV7-6 and TRBJ2-6 gives the full variable domain: GAGVSQSPRYKVTKRGQDVALRCDPISGHVSLYWYRQALGQGPEFLTYFNYEAQQDKSGLPNDRFSAERPEGSISTLTIQRTEQRDSAMYRCASSPGGVGANVLTFGAGSRLTVL.

This chain uses TRBV5-5 with TRBJ1-3; TRBD1 agrees at 7 bases. The J segment lost 7 bases and the V segment lost 0 bases, leaving 7 bases of the junction unmatched. CDR3 length: 15 amino acids. Germline CDR1 SGHKS, CDR2 YYEKEE (reference sequence). As DNA, the CDR3 is TGTGCCAGCAGCTTGGAGGCAGGGGGAACGAACACCATATATTTT. This encodes CASSLEAGGTNTIYF.

This clonotype was found many times. The chain carries TRBV7-8 and TRBJ2-2, with unresolved D. Germline V gene data show CDR1 as SGHVS and CDR2 as FQNEAQ. V lost 1 base, J lost 10 bases, and 19 bases lay in between. This CDR3 region has 16 residues. The CDR3, as DNA: TGTGCCAGCAGCTTAGGTCCACCGGCGGTCACAACGGAGCTGTTTTTT. It yields the protein CASSLGPPAVTTELFF.

The genes are TRBV2 and TRBJ1-2, with 7 bases identical to TRBD1. The CDR3 is 14 amino acids. The V segment lost 11 bases and the J segment 2 bases; nucleotides outside the gene matches: 11. The germline V gene has CDR1 SNHLY and CDR2 FYNNEI. The CDR3 sequence is CASLGTGANYGYTF. The CDR3 DNA follows: TGTGCCTCCTTGGGCACAGGGGCGAACTATGGCTACACCTTC.

This clonotype was seen more than once but under ten times. The CDR3 sequence is CASSQVGTLLEDTQYF. In nucleotides, the CDR3 is TGCGCCAGCAGCCAAGTGGGGACTCTTTTAGAGGATACGCAGTATTTT. The J gene is TRBJ2-3, the V gene TRBV4-1, with a weak D call TRBD2 (6 bases). V lost 1 base to trimming and J lost 6 bases, with 17 bases between them. CDR3 length: 16 amino acids. Germline V CDR1 and CDR2: MGHRA, YSYEKL.

The table lists this clonotype with many counts. The V gene is TRBV7-2, the J gene TRBJ2-2; TRBD1 is a possible D gene (5 bases). This CDR3 contains 15 residues. In germline, CDR1 is SGHTA, CDR2 FQGNSA. Trimming pared 5 bases from V and 7 bases from J, leaving 17 bases between. CDR3 loop: CASSPGPYLGGELFF. The CDR3 DNA reads as TGTGCCAGCAGCCCAGGGCCCTATTTGGGCGGGGAGCTGTTTTTT.

This chain connects TRBV6-5 to TRBJ2-1; the match to TRBD2 covers 8 bases. Germline V gene sequence: CDR1 MNHEY, CDR2 SVGAGI. V trimming: 6 bases; J trimming: 9 bases; junction bases outside the gene matches: 7. The CDR3 length is 13 residues. As DNA, the CDR3 is TGTGCCAGCAGCCGGATTACTAGCGGTGAGCAGTTCTTC. Translation gives CASSRITSGEQFF.

This clonotype turned up a few times. This chain uses TRBV11-3 with TRBJ2-2; a weak D match, TRBD1 (6 bases). V lost 4 bases and J 5 bases, leaving 14 bases between the germline ends. CDR1 and CDR2 from the germline V gene are SGHNT and YENEEA. CDR3 length equals 15 residues. CDR3 DNA: TGTGCCAGCAGCTCCCGCTCCCAGGGGACCGGGGAGCTGTTTTTT. Protein product: CASSSRSQGTGELFF.

J is TRBJ2-3 and V is TRBV7-9; unclear D gene. The CDR3 covers 12 residues. The germline V gene has CDR1 SEHNR and CDR2 FQNEAQ (reference sequence). V dropped 5 bases and J dropped 4 bases, with 7 bases sitting between them. The CDR3 bases are TGTGCCAGCAGCCGTACGCCAGATACGCAGTATTTT. This sequence encodes CASSRTPDTQYF.

The chain joins TRBV6-1 to TRBJ2-3; D gene unclear. Trimming took off 10 bases at V and 2 bases at J, with 19 bases between the two ends. The CDR3 is made up of 15 amino acids. CDR1 MNHNS and CDR2 SASEGT come from the germline V gene. In DNA, the CDR3 is TGTGCCACCCTAAGGGCACTAACCCCCACAGATACGCAGTATTTT. It translates to CATLRALTPTDTQYF.

This clonotype was counted only a few times. The genes are TRBV11-3 and TRBJ2-3, with D tentatively TRBD2 (5 bases). The CDR3 runs 15 residues. Germline lookup yields CDR1 SGHNT and CDR2 YENEEA. Deletions cut 0 bases from V and 6 bases from J, with 13 bases between. The CDR3 here is CASSLDHPSGDTQYF. Here the CDR3 DNA reads TGTGCCAGCAGCTTAGATCACCCGAGCGGCGATACGCAGTATTTT.

As for this clonotype: This could be a read error, since a much larger clone is one nucleotide away. The genes are TRBV11-1 and TRBJ1-1; D gene uncertain. The CDR3 has 14 residues. The germline gives CDR1 SGHAT, CDR2 FQDESV (reference sequence). The V and J ends lost 2 bases and 1 base respectively, with 8 bases between them. CDR3 region: CASSLRLGNTEAFF. The CDR3 DNA is TGTGCCAGCAGCTTACGGCTGGGGAACACTGAAGCTTTCTTT.

V is TRBV9 and J is TRBJ2-2; D not certain. This CDR3 region has 12 residues. Germline assignment: CDR1 SGDLS and CDR2 YYNGEE. Trimming shortened V by 7 bases and J by 7 bases, and 11 bases separated the two germline ends. This chain's CDR3 is CASERGFGELFF. DNA of the CDR3: TGTGCCAGCGAGCGTGGATTCGGGGAGCTGTTTTTT.